This T cell receptor beta chain was identified during a study of CD8 T cells in Susac syndrome. The CDR3 is made up of 14 amino acids. Trimming took off 6 bases at V and 3 bases at J, with 15 bases between the two ends. CDR1 and CDR2 (germline): SGHTA, FQGNSA. Comment on this clonotype: Its antigen is still unknown.

An amount of RNA that ranged from roughly 0.5 to 1 ug was reverse transcribed with random hexamers. TCRdb passed the immunoSEQ multiplex PCR reads through MiXCR, listing each CDR3 protein once. Of 100,000 to 150,000 distinct CDR3 sequences listed, around 94% were seen once; the top ten hold roughly 0.087%. Study results and limitations: Acknowledgment was made by the study that its TCR sequencing and HLA analysis involved a relatively small number of individuals.

The healthy controls were matched to patients by age and sex. This sequence joins TRBV7-2 and TRBJ2-7; D not resolved. Sample: CD4+ T cells from PBMCs. The clonotype comes from a human donor in good health. CDR3 amino acids: CASRVVGASYEQYF. The CDR3 coding sequence is TGTGCCAGCAGAGTGGTAGGCGCCAGCTACGAGCAGTACTTC.